These 29 T cell receptor beta chains share one sample of origin, sequenced in a study of blood T cell repertoires in COVID-19. Method: immunoSEQ multiplex PCR; TCRdb's copy keeps in-frame clones and lacks some. The sample consists of about 180,000 clones, 89% of them appearing once. Material: PBMCs or T cells enriched from blood (not recorded which). Receptors originate from a woman aged 40 to 50 with acute COVID-19.

The J gene is TRBJ2-1, the V gene TRBV28; 12 bases are shared with TRBD2. Germline loops: CDR1 MDHEN, CDR2 SYDVKM. V gave up 4 bases and J gave up 8 bases; unmatched junction bases: 9. The CDR3 is made up of 16 amino acids. The CDR3 region is CASSSHSSGGADEQFF. The CDR3 bases are TGTGCCAGCAGTTCACATTCTAGCGGGGGGGCCGATGAGCAGTTCTTC.

J is TRBJ2-7 and V is TRBV28, with 7 bases aligning to TRBD1. Germline CDR1 MDHEN, CDR2 SYDVKM. The length of the CDR3 is 14 residues. Trimming at V came to 4 bases and at J to 3 bases, leaving 6 bases not matched to a gene. The CDR3 loop reads CASSWTGQYYEQYF. The CDR3 DNA reads TGTGCCAGCAGTTGGACGGGACAGTACTACGAGCAGTACTTC.

This chain connects TRBV9 to TRBJ1-2; D may be TRBD1 (5 bases). There are 15 residues in the CDR3. The germline gives CDR1 SGDLS, CDR2 YYNGEE. Trimming removed 3 bases at V and 4 bases at J, with 16 bases between. CDR3 DNA sequence: TGTGCCAGCAGCGGGACGGGGAGGGGAATCTATGGCTACACCTTC. This translates into CASSGTGRGIYGYTF.

The V call is TRBV10-3, the J call TRBJ2-7; 9 nucleotides agree with TRBD1. Trimming at V came to 3 bases and at J to 2 bases, leaving 5 bases not matched to a gene. This CDR3 has 15 amino acids. CDR1 ENHRY and CDR2 SYGVKD come from the germline V gene. Here the CDR3 DNA reads TGTGCCATCAGTGATAGGGGGACAGGGACCTACGAGCAGTACTTC. Its protein is CAISDRGTGTYEQYF.

The gene calls are TRBV14 and TRBJ1-2, with 8 bases lining up with TRBD1. Germline loops: CDR1 SGHDN, CDR2 FVKESK. J was trimmed by 7 bases and V by 3 bases; bases with no gene match: 7. The CDR3 has 14 residues. CDR3 coding DNA: TGTGCCAGCAGCCACCTCCAGGGGGCAGGTGGCTACACCTTC. Amino acid sequence: CASSHLQGAGGYTF. The variable domain in full, with the rest retrieved from reference TRBV14 and TRBJ1-2, is EAGVTQFPSHSVIEKGQTVTLRCDPISGHDNLYWYRRVMGKEIKFLLHFVKESKQDESGMPNNRFLAERTGGTYSTLKVQPAELEDSGVYFCASSHLQGAGGYTFGSGTRLTVV.

The rearrangement joins TRBV2 to TRBJ2-2, with 11 bases lining up with TRBD1. The CDR3 runs to 16 residues. Germline CDR1 is SNHLY and CDR2 is FYNNEI. J lost 0 bases, V lost 8 bases, and 5 bases had no gene match. Here the CDR3 reads CASRTGGRSNTGELFF. The CDR3, as DNA: TGTGCCAGCCGGACAGGGGGCCGGTCGAACACCGGGGAGCTGTTTTTT.

The chain joins TRBV11-3 to TRBJ2-1; 7 positions agree with TRBD2. CDR1 SGHNT and CDR2 YENEEA come from the germline V gene. V lost 2 bases, J lost 3 bases, and 7 bases stayed unmatched. The CDR3 covers 16 residues. The DNA of the CDR3 is TGTGCCAGCAGCTTACACGCGGGAGTCGGCTACAATGAGCAGTTCTTC. Residues: CASSLHAGVGYNEQFF.

The chain joins TRBV5-4 to TRBJ2-2, with D uncertain. Germline values: CDR1 SGHNT, CDR2 YYREEE (reference sequence). The CDR3 is 17 amino acids. V shed 4 bases and J shed 2 bases, with 18 bases lying between them. For the CDR3, the DNA is TGTGCCAGCAGCCTTCCAGCCCCCAGCGCAAACACCGGGGAGCTGTTTTTT. Translating gives CASSLPAPSANTGELFF.

J is TRBJ1-6 and V is TRBV27; 7 bases match TRBD1. This CDR3 is built from 15 residues. V shed 3 bases and J 7 bases; nucleotides not matched to a gene: 6. The germline V gene encodes CDR1 MNHEY and CDR2 SMNVEV (reference sequence). CDR3 amino acids: CASSFLQGWNSPLHF. In DNA form, the CDR3 reads TGTGCCAGCAGTTTCTTACAGGGGTGGAATTCACCCCTCCACTTT.

This clone was recorded a few times. This chain links TRBV9 with TRBJ2-1; TRBD1 matches at 9 bases. Germline trimming cut 4 bases from V and 7 bases from J; bases unmatched to any gene: 12. This CDR3 has 16 amino acids. The V gene's germline CDR1 is SGDLS and CDR2 YYNGEE. The chain's CDR3 is CASSPGSGQGLNEQFF. The CDR3, as DNA: TGTGCCAGCAGCCCAGGGTCGGGACAGGGTTTAAATGAGCAGTTCTTC.

Only a few counts were recorded for this clone. This sequence joins TRBV15 and TRBJ1-1, with no clear D. This CDR3 spans 14 amino acids. The V end was cut by 0 bases, the J end by 8 bases, with 13 bases between. Germline V gene sequence: CDR1 LNHNV, CDR2 YYDKDF (reference sequence). For the CDR3, the DNA is TGTGCCACCAGCAGAGATAGCCGCGGAAGGGAAGCTTTCTTT. Encoded protein: CATSRDSRGREAFF.

This clone showed up just a few times. The CDR3 DNA follows: TGTGCCAGCAGTGTAGGGGACACCAGCACAGATACGCAGTATTTT. It codes for CASSVGDTSTDTQYF. This chain links TRBV6-4 with TRBJ2-3; D is perhaps TRBD1 (6 bases). V was shortened by 4 bases and J by 0 bases, with 11 bases between the two germline ends. The CDR3 is made up of 15 amino acids. The V gene's germline CDR1 is MRHNA and CDR2 SNTAGT.

This clone was found once. The rearrangement uses TRBV5-4 and TRBJ2-2, with TRBD2 matching 8 bases. V dropped 4 bases and J dropped 5; count of bases not matched to a gene: 10. Germline V gene data show CDR1 as SGHNT and CDR2 as YYREEE (reference sequence). This CDR3 has 16 residues. The DNA of the CDR3 is TGTGCCAGCAGCATGGGCGGGACTAGTGGGACCGGGGAGCTGTTTTTT. Residues: CASSMGGTSGTGELFF.

This chain links TRBV28 with TRBJ2-3; 11 bases match TRBD2. CDR1 and CDR2 from the germline V gene are MDHEN and SYDVKM. The J segment lost 3 bases and the V segment lost 5 bases, leaving 4 bases of the junction unmatched. This CDR3 has 15 amino acids. The CDR3 DNA follows: TGTGCCAGCAGTCGGAGGACTAGCGGGACAGATACGCAGTATTTT. It encodes CASSRRTSGTDTQYF.

The CDR3 DNA reads TGTGCCAGCAGCTACGGGTCACAAGAGACCCAGTACTTC. As protein: CASSYGSQETQYF. V is TRBV7-9 and J is TRBJ2-5, with unresolved D. Trimming pared 4 bases from V and 2 bases from J, leaving 8 bases between. Germline CDR1 and CDR2: SEHNR and FQNEAQ (reference sequence). CDR3 length: 13 amino acids. Variable domain in full (rest from reference TRBV7-9 and TRBJ2-5): DTGVSQNPRHKITKRGQNVTFRCDPISEHNRLYWYRQTLGQGPEFLTYFQNEAQLEKSRLLSDRFSAERPKGSFSTLEIQRTEQGDSAMYLCASSYGSQETQYFGPGTRLLVL.

The V gene is TRBV28, the J gene TRBJ1-5, with TRBD1 matching over 10 bases. CDR3 length equals 14 residues. V was pared by 6 bases and J by 7 bases, with 6 bases of the junction left unmatched. CDR1 is MDHEN, CDR2 SYDVKM, per germline. The CDR3 nucleotides read TGTGCCAGCAGGGGGACAGGGGTAGGCCAGCCCCAGCATTTT. Translated: CASRGTGVGQPQHF.

The chain joins TRBV2 to TRBJ2-1; D is perhaps TRBD1 (6 bases). Germline-derived CDR1 and CDR2 are SNHLY and FYNNEI. The CDR3 sequence is 16 residues long. V was trimmed by 6 bases and J by 9 bases, leaving 24 bases between them. The CDR3 sequence: CASSVRGTLPPGEQFF. Written as DNA, the CDR3 is TGTGCCAGCAGCGTCAGAGGGACACTACCACCTGGTGAGCAGTTCTTC.

The chain couples TRBV5-1 to TRBJ2-1, with 8 bases matching TRBD1. V gave up 3 bases and J gave up 9 bases; unmatched junction bases: 5. The CDR3 spans 13 residues. Germline V lookup: CDR1 SGHRS, CDR2 YFSETQ. CDR3 region: CASSWTGSVEQFF. CDR3 sequence (DNA): TGCGCCAGCAGCTGGACAGGGTCGGTTGAGCAGTTCTTC.

The rearrangement uses TRBV7-9 and TRBJ2-1, with D possibly being TRBD1 (6 bases). The ends were cut back, 5 bases at V and 2 bases at J, with 13 bases in the middle. The CDR3 covers 15 residues. Germline V lookup: CDR1 SEHNR, CDR2 FQNEAQ (reference sequence). The CDR3 reads CASSPRDTAYNEQFF. The CDR3 DNA follows: TGTGCCAGCAGCCCCCGGGACACGGCCTACAATGAGCAGTTCTTC.

As DNA, the CDR3 is TGCGCCAGCAGCTGGGCAACTAGCGGGGGGGCCTCAGATACGCAGTATTTT. It codes for CASSWATSGGASDTQYF. The chain has TRBV5-1 and TRBJ2-3, with 13 bases lining up with TRBD2. With V trimmed by 3 bases and J by 4 bases, 8 bases remained unmatched. The CDR3 length is 17 residues. The V gene's germline CDR1 is SGHRS and CDR2 YFSETQ.

The chain carries TRBV2 and TRBJ2-7; the D gene is possibly TRBD2 (5 bases). With 7 bases removed from V and 2 bases from J, the gap between germline ends came to 15 bases. The CDR3 length is 14 residues. Germline CDR1 and CDR2: SNHLY and FYNNEI. The CDR3 DNA reads as TGTGCCAGCACTCCCGGGGTGTTCACCTACGAGCAGTACTTC. Its translation: CASTPGVFTYEQYF.

The chain is built from TRBV5-1 and TRBJ1-2; the D gene is possibly TRBD1 (6 bases). This CDR3 is built from 15 residues. The V and J ends lost 6 bases and 2 bases respectively, with 17 bases between them. Germline-derived CDR1 and CDR2 are SGHRS and YFSETQ. The CDR3 loop is CASTSQTRGNYGYTF. The CDR3 region has the DNA TGCGCCAGCACTTCTCAGACCAGGGGCAACTATGGCTACACCTTC.

This clone is a singleton in its sample. The chain recombines TRBV29-1 with TRBJ1-2; D call uncertain. CDR1 and CDR2 (germline): SQVTM, ANQGSEA. Trimming left V 0 bases short and J 6 bases short, with 11 bases between. The CDR3 consists of 13 residues. DNA of the CDR3: TGCAGCGTTGAAGATCTTCGTGCAGATGGCTACACCTTC. Protein sequence: CSVEDLRADGYTF.

The chain has TRBV5-1 and TRBJ2-3; no clear D gene. The V end was cut by 4 bases, the J end by 0 bases, with 18 bases between. Germline V gives CDR1 SGHRS, CDR2 YFSETQ. The CDR3 length is 17 residues. CDR3 sequence (DNA): TGCGCCAGCAGCCCACTGGAGAGCCGCACCAGCACAGATACGCAGTATTTT. Protein: CASSPLESRTSTDTQYF.

The chain is built from TRBV2 and TRBJ2-3; TRBD2 matches 11 bases. J gave up 2 bases and V 7 bases, and 5 bases lay outside the gene matches. CDR1 is SNHLY, CDR2 FYNNEI, per germline. The CDR3 is 15 amino acids. The DNA of the CDR3 is TGTGCCAGCAACCCGACTAGCGGGGTCACAGATACGCAGTATTTT. As protein: CASNPTSGVTDTQYF.

The V gene is TRBV2, the J gene TRBJ2-2; D may be TRBD1 (5 bases). V was shortened by 2 bases and J by 2 bases, with 12 bases between the two germline ends. Germline V CDR1 and CDR2: SNHLY, FYNNEI. The CDR3 sequence is 16 residues long. In DNA form, the CDR3 reads TGTGCCAGCAGTGAATTAGGGGCGAAAAACACCGGGGAGCTGTTTTTT. Translation: CASSELGAKNTGELFF.

The chain links TRBV29-1 to TRBJ1-1, with unresolved D. V dropped 8 bases and J dropped 1 base, with 8 bases sitting between them. This CDR3 is 11 amino acids long. CDR1 is SQVTM and CDR2 is ANQGSEA in the germline V gene. The CDR3 DNA reads TGCAGCACCGCCAGGAACACTGAAGCTTTCTTT. Its translation: CSTARNTEAFF.

This rearrangement joins TRBV29-1 to TRBJ2-3, with D maybe TRBD2 (6 bases). This CDR3 region has 14 residues. The V gene lost 7 bases and the J gene lost 5 bases, with 19 bases spanning the gap. CDR1 and CDR2 from the germline V gene are SQVTM and ANQGSEA. The CDR3 DNA is TGCAGCGGCGCGGTGGGCGGGAATCAAGATACGCAGTATTTT. Translation gives CSGAVGGNQDTQYF.

The V call is TRBV5-1, the J call TRBJ2-7, with 7 bases fitting TRBD2. The CDR3 length is 15 residues. With 0 bases clipped from V and 2 bases from J, the junction kept 5 bases outside the gene matches. CDR1 and CDR2 (germline): SGHRS, YFSETQ. CDR3 region: CASSLEASGTYEQYF. CDR3 nucleotide sequence: TGCGCCAGCAGCTTGGAGGCTAGCGGTACCTACGAGCAGTACTTC.